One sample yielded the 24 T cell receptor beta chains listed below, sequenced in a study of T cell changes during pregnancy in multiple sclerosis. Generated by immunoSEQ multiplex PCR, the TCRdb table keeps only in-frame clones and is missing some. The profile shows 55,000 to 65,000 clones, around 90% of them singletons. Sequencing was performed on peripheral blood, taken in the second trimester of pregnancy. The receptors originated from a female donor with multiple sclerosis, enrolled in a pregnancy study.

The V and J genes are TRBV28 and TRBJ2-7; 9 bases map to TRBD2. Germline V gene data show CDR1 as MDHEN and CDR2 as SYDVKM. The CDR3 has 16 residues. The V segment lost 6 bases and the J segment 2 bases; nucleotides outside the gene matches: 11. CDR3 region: CASSSVGREGAYEQYF. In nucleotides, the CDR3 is TGTGCCAGCAGCTCCGTAGGGCGGGAGGGGGCCTACGAGCAGTACTTC. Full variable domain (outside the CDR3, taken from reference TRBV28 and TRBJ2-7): DVKVTQSSRYLVKRTGEKVFLECVQDMDHENMFWYRQDPGLGLRLIYFSYDVKMKEKGDIPEGYSVSREKKERFSLILESASTNQTSMYLCASSSVGREGAYEQYFGPGTRLTVT.

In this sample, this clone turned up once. Here the CDR3 DNA reads TGTGCCAGCAGCGCTGAGGGACTAGCGGGAGGGCCATACGAGCAGTACTTC. This translates into CASSAEGLAGGPYEQYF. This chain connects TRBV9 to TRBJ2-7, with 16 bases matching TRBD2. The CDR3 has 17 amino acids. V lost 3 bases to trimming and J lost 4 bases; unmatched junction nucleotides: 7. Germline V gene lookup returns CDR1 SGDLS and CDR2 YYNGEE.

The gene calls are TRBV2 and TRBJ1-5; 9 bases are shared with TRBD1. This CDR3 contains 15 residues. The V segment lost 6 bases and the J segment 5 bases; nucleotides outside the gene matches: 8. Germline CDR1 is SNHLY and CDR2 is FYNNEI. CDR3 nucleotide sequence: TGTGCCAGCAGCGTACCCGGACAGGGGTATCAGCCCCAGCATTTT. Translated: CASSVPGQGYQPQHF.

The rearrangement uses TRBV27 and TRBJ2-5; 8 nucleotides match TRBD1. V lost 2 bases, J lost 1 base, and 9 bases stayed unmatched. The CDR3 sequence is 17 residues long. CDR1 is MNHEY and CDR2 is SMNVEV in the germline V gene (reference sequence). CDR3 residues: CASSLKQGGTLQETQYF. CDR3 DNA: TGTGCCAGCAGTTTAAAACAGGGGGGTACCCTCCAAGAGACCCAGTACTTC.

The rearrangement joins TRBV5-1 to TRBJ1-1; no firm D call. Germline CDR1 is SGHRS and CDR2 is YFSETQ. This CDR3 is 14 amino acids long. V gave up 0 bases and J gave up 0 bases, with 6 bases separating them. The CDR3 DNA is TGCGCCAGCAGCTTGGGAGGGTTGAACACTGAAGCTTTCTTT. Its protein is CASSLGGLNTEAFF.

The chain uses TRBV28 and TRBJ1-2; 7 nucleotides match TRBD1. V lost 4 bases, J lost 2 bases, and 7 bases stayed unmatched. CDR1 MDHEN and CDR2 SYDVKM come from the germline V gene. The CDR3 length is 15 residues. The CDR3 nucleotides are TGTGCCAGCAGTTCCCAGGGGGGACACAACTATGGCTACACCTTC. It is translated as CASSSQGGHNYGYTF.

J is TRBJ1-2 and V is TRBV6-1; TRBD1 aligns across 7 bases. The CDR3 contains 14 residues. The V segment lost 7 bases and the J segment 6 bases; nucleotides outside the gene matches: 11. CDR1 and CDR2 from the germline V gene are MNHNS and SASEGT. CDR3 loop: CASTPTGDADGYTF. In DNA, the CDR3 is TGTGCCAGCACCCCTACAGGGGATGCGGATGGCTACACCTTC.

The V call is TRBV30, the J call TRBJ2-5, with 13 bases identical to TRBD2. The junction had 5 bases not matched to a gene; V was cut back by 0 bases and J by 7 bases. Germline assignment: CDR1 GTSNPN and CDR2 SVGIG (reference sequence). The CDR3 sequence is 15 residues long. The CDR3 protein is CAWSVLAGGGGTQYF. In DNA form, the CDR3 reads TGTGCCTGGAGTGTACTAGCGGGAGGGGGGGGGACCCAGTACTTC.

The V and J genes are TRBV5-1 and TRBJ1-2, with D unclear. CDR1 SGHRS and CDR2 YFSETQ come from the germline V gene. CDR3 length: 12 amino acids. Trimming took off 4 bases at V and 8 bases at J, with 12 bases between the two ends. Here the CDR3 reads CASSPHTEGYTF. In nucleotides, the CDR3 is TGCGCCAGCAGCCCCCACACAGAGGGCTACACCTTC.

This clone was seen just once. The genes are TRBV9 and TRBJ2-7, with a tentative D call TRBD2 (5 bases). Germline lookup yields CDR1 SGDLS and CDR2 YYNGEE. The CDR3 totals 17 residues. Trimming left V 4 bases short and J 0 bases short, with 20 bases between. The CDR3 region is CASSPTTGGPSSYEQYF. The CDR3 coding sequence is TGTGCCAGCAGCCCTACGACGGGCGGGCCGAGCTCCTACGAGCAGTACTTC.

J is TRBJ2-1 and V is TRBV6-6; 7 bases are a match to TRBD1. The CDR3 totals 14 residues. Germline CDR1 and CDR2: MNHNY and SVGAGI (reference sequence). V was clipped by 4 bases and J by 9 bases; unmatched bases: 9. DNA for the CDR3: TGTGCCAGCAGTTCGCTACCCGCAGGGGGTGAGCAGTTCTTC. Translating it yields CASSSLPAGGEQFF.

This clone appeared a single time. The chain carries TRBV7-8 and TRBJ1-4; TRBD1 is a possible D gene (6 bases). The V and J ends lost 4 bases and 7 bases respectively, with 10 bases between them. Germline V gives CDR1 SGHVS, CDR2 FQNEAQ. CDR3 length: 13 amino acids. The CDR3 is CASSSHRVEKLFF. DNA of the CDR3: TGTGCCAGCAGCTCCCACAGGGTTGAAAAACTGTTTTTT.

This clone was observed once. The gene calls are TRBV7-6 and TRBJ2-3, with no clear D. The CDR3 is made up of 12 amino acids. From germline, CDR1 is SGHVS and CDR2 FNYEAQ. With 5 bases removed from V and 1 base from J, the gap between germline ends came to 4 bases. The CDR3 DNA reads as TGTGCCAGCAGCCCTGGCACAGATACGCAGTATTTT. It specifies CASSPGTDTQYF.

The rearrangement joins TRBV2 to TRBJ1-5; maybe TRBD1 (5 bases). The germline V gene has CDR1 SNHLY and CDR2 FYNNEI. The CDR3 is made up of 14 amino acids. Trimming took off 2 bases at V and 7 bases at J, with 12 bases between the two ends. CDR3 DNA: TGTGCCAGCAGTGAACGGGGGGGACGGCAGCCCCAGCATTTT. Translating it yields CASSERGGRQPQHF.

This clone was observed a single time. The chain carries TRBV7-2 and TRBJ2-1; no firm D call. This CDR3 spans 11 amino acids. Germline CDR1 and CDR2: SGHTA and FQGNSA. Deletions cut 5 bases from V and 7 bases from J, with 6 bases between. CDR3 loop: CASSPSNEQFF. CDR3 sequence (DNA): TGTGCCAGCAGCCCCTCTAATGAGCAGTTCTTC.

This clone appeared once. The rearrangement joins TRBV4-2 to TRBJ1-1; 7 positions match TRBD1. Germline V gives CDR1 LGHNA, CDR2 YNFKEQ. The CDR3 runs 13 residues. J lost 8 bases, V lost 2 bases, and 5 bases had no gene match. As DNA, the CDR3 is TGTGCCAGCAGCCAAACAGGGGTATCCGAAGCTTTCTTT. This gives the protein CASSQTGVSEAFF.

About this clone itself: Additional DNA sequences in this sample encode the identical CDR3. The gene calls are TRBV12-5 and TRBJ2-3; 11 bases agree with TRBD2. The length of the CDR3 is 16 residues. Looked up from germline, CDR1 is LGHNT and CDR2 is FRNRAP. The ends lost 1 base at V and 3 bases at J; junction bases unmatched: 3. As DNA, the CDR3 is TGTGCTAGTGGTTTGGGGACTAGCGGGTCGACAGATACGCAGTATTTT. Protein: CASGLGTSGSTDTQYF.

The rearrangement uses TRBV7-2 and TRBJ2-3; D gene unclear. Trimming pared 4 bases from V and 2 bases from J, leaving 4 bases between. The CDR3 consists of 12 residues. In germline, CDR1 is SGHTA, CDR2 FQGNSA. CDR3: CASSSYTDTQYF. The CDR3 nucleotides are TGTGCCAGCAGCTCTTACACAGATACGCAGTATTTT.

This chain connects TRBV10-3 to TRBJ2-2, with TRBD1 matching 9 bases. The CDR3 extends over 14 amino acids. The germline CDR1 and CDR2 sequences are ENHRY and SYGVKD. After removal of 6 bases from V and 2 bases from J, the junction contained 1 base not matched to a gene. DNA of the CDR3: TGTGCCATCAGGGACAGGGGAAACACCGGGGAGCTGTTTTTT. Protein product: CAIRDRGNTGELFF.

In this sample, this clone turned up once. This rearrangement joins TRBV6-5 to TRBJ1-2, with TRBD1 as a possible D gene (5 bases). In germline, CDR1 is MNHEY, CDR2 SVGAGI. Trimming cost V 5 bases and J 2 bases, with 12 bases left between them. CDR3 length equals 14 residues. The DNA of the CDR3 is TGTGCCAGCAGTGCTCCGGACAAAAACTATGGCTACACCTTC. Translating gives CASSAPDKNYGYTF.

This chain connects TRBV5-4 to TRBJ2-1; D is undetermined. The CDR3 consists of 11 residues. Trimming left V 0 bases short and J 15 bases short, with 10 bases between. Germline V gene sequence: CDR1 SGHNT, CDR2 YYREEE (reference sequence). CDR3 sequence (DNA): TGTGCCAGCAGCTTGGGTGGTCCACTGTTCTTC. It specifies CASSLGGPLFF.

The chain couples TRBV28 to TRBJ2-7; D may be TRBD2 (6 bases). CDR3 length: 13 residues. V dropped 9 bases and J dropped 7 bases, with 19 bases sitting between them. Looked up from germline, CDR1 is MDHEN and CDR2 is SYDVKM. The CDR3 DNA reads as TGTGCCAGTCTACGACCGGGACTCCAAGAGCAGTACTTC. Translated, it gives CASLRPGLQEQYF.

CDR3 protein: CASSDLHGGGNEQFF. CDR3 bases: TGTGCCAGCAGTGATCTCCACGGGGGAGGGAATGAGCAGTTCTTC. The chain joins TRBV6-4 to TRBJ2-1; 7 bases are shared with TRBD2. The germline CDR1 and CDR2 sequences are MRHNA and SNTAGT. The CDR3 is made up of 15 amino acids. Trimming took 3 bases from V and 7 from J; bases not matched to a gene: 9.

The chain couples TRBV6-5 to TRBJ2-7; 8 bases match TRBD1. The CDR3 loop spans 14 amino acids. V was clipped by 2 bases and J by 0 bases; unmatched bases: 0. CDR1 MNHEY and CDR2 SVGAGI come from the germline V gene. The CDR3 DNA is TGTGCCAGCAGTTACGACAGGGGCTCCTACGAGCAGTACTTC. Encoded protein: CASSYDRGSYEQYF.